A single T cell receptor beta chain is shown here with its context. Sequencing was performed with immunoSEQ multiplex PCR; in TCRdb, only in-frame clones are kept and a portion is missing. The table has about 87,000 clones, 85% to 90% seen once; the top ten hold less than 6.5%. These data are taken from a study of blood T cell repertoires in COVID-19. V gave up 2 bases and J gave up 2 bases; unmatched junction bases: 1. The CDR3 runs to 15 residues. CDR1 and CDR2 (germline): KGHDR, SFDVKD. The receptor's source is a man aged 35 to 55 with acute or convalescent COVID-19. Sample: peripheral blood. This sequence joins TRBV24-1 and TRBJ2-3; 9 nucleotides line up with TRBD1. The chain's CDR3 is CATSDWTGDTDTQYF. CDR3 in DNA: TGTGCCACCAGTGATTGGACAGGGGACACAGATACGCAGTATTTT.